This T cell receptor beta chain is drawn from a study of human T cells and chemical hapten exposure. Across the whole study: Affected patients, primarily female, had alopecia areata, totalis or universalis.

The V and J ends lost 11 bases and 6 bases, in that order; junction bases with no gene match: 6. The germline gives CDR1 MNHEY, CDR2 SVGAGI. CDR3 length equals 13 residues. Points from the study as a whole: With regard to DPC sensitization, TCRs above 1 in 1000 frequency did not change. The formation of large CDR3 similarity clusters by expanded TCRs significantly exceeded that of controls. PT1 expanded TCR numbers rose with patch test score.

This clonotype was detected many times. No antigen is known for it. Via MiXCR, TCRdb re-called the RACE reads, giving one row per CDR3 protein. The sample holds 300,000 to 450,000 distinct CDR3 sequences; about 4.8% are singletons and the top ten take around 2%. Sample time point: patch test 1, 2 weeks after DPC sensitization. Specified treatment: therapeutic diphenylcyclopropenone sensitization with weekly scalp DPC. The chain combines TRBV6-5 with TRBJ1-4; 10 bases map to TRBD1. This TCR derives from a woman between 45 and 60 years old with alopecia areata. Some clones in this sample may be carry-over from other donors' samples. This specimen was whole blood, taken in connection with sensitization to the hapten diphenylcyclopropenone (DPC). The CDR3 protein is CAVGTGAHEKLFF. CDR3 in DNA: TGTGCCGTTGGGACAGGGGCTCATGAAAAACTGTTTTTT.